Sequencing of this TCR beta chain was carried out in a study of blood T cell repertoires in COVID-19. As for the study in general: The United States, Italy and Spain were the sources of the acute and convalescent COVID-19 samples.

Original processing methods: Reference gene primer amplification in the assay estimated nucleated cell counts. Sequenced by immunoSEQ multiplex PCR; TCRdb stores in-frame clones only, minus some. V, J and clone size reflect that table, while D and trimming were determined from the DNA. The data hold roughly 380,000 clones, with about 92% observed a single time. Trimming cost V 2 bases and J 9 bases; bases outside gene matches: 8. The CDR3 extends over 16 amino acids. The germline V gene encodes CDR1 MNHEY and CDR2 SVGAGI. Sequencing was performed on peripheral blood. J is TRBJ1-6 and V is TRBV6-5; 9 nucleotides agree with TRBD1. The clonotype was recovered from a woman aged 55-75 years with COVID-19, enrolled during active disease. The CDR3 DNA sequence: TGTGCCAGCAGTTACACTAACAGGGGGCGCGGTTCACCCCTCCACTTT. Its translation is CASSYTNRGRGSPLHF.